This T cell receptor (beta chain) was observed in a study of spatial heterogeneity in lung cancer. Study results and limitations: Higher tumor mutation counts went along with higher counts of expanded intratumoral alpha and beta TCRs. Sequencing reached an estimated coverage of tumor T cells that was only 5.5% to 7% for alpha chains and over 11% for beta chains.

As to time point: sample taken at primary tumor resection. Judged by abundance, this clonotype is medium-sized. The target antigen is unknown. Via MiXCR, TCRdb re-called the 5' RACE reads, giving one row per CDR3 protein. The table has 2,500 to 3,500 distinct CDR3 sequences, about 10% seen once. Germline V gives CDR1 SGHRS, CDR2 YFSETQ. The CDR3 totals 14 residues. V was shortened by 0 bases and J by 5 bases, with 12 bases between the two germline ends. Specimen: lung tumor tissue, collected at surgery. The chain uses TRBV5-1 and TRBJ2-7; D gene unclear. This TCR was recovered from a female donor with early-stage non-small cell lung cancer. The CDR3 DNA reads TGCGCCAGCAGCTTGGGCGGCAGGCCAGACGAGCAGTACTTC. It is translated as CASSLGGRPDEQYF.